This TCR beta chain comes out of a study of T cells in Graves' hyperthyroidism and ophthalmopathy. Across the study: Peripheral blood was drawn at first diagnosis, prior to all treatment.

Per germline, CDR1 LNHNV and CDR2 YYDKDF (reference sequence). The CDR3 loop spans 16 amino acids. Trimming removed 1 base from V and 6 bases from J; junction bases left unmatched: 7. Amplification targeted TCR beta CDR3 regions from RNA transcripts. HTBI primers were the set used in a first-round RT-PCR of the TCR CDR3. TCRdb re-derived calls from the multiplex PCR reads in MiXCR, one entry per CDR3 protein. Among around 540,000 distinct CDR3 sequences, about 16% were seen once, and the ten largest hold roughly 29%. This clonotype originated in a woman between 25 and 40 years old with Graves' ophthalmopathy. V is TRBV15 and J is TRBJ1-5; TRBD1 aligns across 9 bases. Sequencing was done on a sample of blood. CDR3 region: CATSRGGTGGVQPQHF. DNA of the CDR3: TGTGCCACCAGCAGAGGTGGAACAGGGGGCGTTCAGCCCCAGCATTTT.